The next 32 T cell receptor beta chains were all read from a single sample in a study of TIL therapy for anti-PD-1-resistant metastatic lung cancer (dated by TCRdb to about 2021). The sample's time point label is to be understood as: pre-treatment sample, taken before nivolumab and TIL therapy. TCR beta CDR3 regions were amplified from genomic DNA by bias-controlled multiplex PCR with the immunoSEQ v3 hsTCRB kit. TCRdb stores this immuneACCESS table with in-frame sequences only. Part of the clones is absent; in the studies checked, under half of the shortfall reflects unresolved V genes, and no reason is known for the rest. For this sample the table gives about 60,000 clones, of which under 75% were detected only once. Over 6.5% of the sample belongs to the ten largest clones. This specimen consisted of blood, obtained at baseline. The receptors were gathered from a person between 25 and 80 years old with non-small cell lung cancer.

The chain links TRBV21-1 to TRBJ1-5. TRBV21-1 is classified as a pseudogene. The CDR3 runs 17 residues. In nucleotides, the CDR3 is TGTGCCAGCAGCAAAGGTTCGGCTTTGGAGAGCAATCAGCCCCAGCATTTT. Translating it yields CASSKGSALESNQPQHF.

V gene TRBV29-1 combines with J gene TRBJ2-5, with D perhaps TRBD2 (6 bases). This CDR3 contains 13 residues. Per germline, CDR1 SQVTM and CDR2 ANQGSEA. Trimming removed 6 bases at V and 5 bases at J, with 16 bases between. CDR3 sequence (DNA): TGCAGCGTGGGGGGAGGTCAACGGGAGACCCAGTACTTC. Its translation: CSVGGGQRETQYF.

CDR3 sequence (DNA): TGTGCCAGCAGTGAATGGGGACCGCTCTCGGAGACCCAGTACTTC. This sequence encodes CASSEWGPLSETQYF. The rearrangement links TRBV25-1 to TRBJ2-5; D may match TRBD1 or TRBD2 (5 bases each). The germline V and J ends were trimmed by 1 base and 5 bases, with 14 bases remaining between them. CDR1 and CDR2 (germline): MGHDK, SYGVNS. The CDR3 is 15 residues long.

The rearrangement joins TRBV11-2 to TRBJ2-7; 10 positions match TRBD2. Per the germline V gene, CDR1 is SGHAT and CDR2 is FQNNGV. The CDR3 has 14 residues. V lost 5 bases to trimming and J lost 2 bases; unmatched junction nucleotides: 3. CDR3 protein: CASSPTSGAYEQYF. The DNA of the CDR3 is TGTGCCAGCAGCCCTACTAGCGGGGCCTACGAGCAGTACTTC.

In DNA, the CDR3 is TGTGCCAGCAGTTACACCCACCGGATAGGGAACTATGGCTACACCTTC. Translation: CASSYTHRIGNYGYTF. J is TRBJ1-2 and V is TRBV6-5; D gene unclear. The ends were cut back, 2 bases at V and 2 bases at J, with 15 bases in the middle. The CDR3 is 16 amino acids. Germline CDR1 reads MNHEY; CDR2 reads SVGAGI.

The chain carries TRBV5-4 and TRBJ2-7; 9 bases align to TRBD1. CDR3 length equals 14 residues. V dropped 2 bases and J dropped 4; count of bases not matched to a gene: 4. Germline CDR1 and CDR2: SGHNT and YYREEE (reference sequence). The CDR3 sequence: CASSFGTGNYEQYF. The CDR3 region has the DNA TGTGCCAGCAGCTTTGGGACAGGGAATTACGAGCAGTACTTC.

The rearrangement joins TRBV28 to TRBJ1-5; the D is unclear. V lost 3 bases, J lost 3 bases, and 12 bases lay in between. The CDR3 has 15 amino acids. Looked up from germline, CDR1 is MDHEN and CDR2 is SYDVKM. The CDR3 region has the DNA TGTGCCAGCAGTTTTGAAGGGAGAAACAATCAGCCCCAGCATTTT. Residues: CASSFEGRNNQPQHF. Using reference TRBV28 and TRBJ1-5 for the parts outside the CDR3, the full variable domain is DVKVTQSSRYLVKRTGEKVFLECVQDMDHENMFWYRQDPGLGLRLIYFSYDVKMKEKGDIPEGYSVSREKKERFSLILESASTNQTSMYLCASSFEGRNNQPQHFGDGTRLSIL.

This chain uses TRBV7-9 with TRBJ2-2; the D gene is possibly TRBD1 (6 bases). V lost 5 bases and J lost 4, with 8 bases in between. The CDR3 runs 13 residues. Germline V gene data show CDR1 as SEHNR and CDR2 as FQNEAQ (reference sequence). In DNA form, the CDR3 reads TGTGCCAGCAGCCCCAGGGGCACCGGGGAGCTGTTTTTT. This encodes CASSPRGTGELFF.

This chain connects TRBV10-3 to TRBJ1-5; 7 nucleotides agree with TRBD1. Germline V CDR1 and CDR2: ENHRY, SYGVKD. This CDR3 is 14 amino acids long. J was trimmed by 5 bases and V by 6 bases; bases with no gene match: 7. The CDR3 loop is CAISSGQIHQPQHF. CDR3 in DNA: TGTGCCATCAGCTCGGGACAGATCCATCAGCCCCAGCATTTT.

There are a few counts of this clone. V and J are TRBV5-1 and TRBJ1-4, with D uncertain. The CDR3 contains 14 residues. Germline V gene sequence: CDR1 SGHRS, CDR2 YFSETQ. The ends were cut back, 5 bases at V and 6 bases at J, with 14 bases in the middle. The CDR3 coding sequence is TGCGCCAGCAGTCTTCAAGTTGCAGATGAAAAACTGTTTTTT. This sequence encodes CASSLQVADEKLFF.

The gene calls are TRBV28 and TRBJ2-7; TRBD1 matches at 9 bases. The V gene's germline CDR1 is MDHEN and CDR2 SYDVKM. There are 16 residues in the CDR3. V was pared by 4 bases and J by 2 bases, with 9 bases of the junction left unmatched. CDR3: CASSYRQRTGAYEQYF. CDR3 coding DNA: TGTGCCAGCAGTTACCGCCAAAGGACAGGGGCCTACGAGCAGTACTTC. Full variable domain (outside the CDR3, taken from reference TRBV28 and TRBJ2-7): DVKVTQSSRYLVKRTGEKVFLECVQDMDHENMFWYRQDPGLGLRLIYFSYDVKMKEKGDIPEGYSVSREKKERFSLILESASTNQTSMYLCASSYRQRTGAYEQYFGPGTRLTVT.

CDR3 DNA sequence: TGTGCCATCAGTGAGGGACAGGGGTCAAACATTCAGTACTTC. It specifies CAISEGQGSNIQYF. The J gene is TRBJ2-4, the V gene TRBV10-3; TRBD1 matches at 9 bases. CDR1 ENHRY and CDR2 SYGVKD come from the germline V gene. After removal of 2 bases from V and 6 bases from J, the junction contained 2 bases not matched to a gene. The CDR3 has 14 amino acids.

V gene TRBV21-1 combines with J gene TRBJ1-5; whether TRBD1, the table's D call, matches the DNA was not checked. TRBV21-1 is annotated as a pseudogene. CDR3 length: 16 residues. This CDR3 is CASSKSLYQGARPQHF. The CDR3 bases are TGTGCCAGCAGCAAATCCCTGTACCAGGGGGCTCGGCCCCAGCATTTT.

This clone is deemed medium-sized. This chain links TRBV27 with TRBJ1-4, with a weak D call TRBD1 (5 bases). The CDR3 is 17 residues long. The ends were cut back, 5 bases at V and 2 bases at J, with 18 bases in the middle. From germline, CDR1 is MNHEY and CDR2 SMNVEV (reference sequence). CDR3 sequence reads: CASSLDGGGATNEKLFF. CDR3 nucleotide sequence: TGTGCCAGCAGTCTCGACGGGGGAGGGGCGACTAATGAAAAACTGTTTTTT. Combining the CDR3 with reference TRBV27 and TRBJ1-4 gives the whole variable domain EAQVTQNPRYLITVTGKKLTVTCSQNMNHEYMSWYRQDPGLGLRQIYYSMNVEVTDKGDVPEGYKVSRKEKRNFPLILESPSPNQTSLYFCASSLDGGGATNEKLFFGSGTQLSVL.

The CDR3 region has the DNA TGTGCCAGCAGCCAGTCCCCGGGAAGCTCCTATAATTCACCCCTCCACTTT. It specifies CASSQSPGSSYNSPLHF. This rearrangement joins TRBV7-9 to TRBJ1-6; D unresolved. CDR1 and CDR2 from the germline V gene are SEHNR and FQNEAQ (reference sequence). V shed 5 bases and J shed 0 bases, with 14 bases lying between them. The CDR3 has 17 residues.

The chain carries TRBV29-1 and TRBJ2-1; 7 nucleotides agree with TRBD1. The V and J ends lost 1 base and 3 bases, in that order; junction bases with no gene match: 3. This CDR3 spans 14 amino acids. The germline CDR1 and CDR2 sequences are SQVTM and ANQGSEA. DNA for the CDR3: TGCAGCGTTGAAGCGACAGGGTACTACAATGAGCAGTTCTTC. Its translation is CSVEATGYYNEQFF.

CDR3 nucleotide sequence: TGTGCCAGCAGCCAGGGTGCGGGGGGCTACACCTTC. Amino acids: CASSQGAGGYTF. J is TRBJ1-2 and V is TRBV6-5; D possibly corresponds to TRBD1 (5 bases). The CDR3 consists of 12 residues. V gave up 6 bases and J gave up 8 bases, with 13 bases separating them. Germline CDR1 MNHEY, CDR2 SVGAGI.

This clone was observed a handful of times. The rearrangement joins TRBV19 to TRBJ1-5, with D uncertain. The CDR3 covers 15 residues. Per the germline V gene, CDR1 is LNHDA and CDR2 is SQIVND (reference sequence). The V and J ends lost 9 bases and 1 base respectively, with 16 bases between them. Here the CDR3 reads CASRRRVRSNQPQHF. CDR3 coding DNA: TGTGCCAGCAGACGAAGGGTCAGAAGCAATCAGCCCCAGCATTTT.

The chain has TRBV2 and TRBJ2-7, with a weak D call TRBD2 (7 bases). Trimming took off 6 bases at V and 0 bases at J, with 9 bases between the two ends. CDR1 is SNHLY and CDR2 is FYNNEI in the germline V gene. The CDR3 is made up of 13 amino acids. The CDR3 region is CASSGGRSYEQYF. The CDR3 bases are TGTGCCAGCAGCGGGGGGCGCTCCTACGAGCAGTACTTC.

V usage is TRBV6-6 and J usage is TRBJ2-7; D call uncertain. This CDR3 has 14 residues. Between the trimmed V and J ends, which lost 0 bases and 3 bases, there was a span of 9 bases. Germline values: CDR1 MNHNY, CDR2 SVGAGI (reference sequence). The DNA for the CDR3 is TGTGCCAGCAGTTACTCGGCGCAGTTCTACGAGCAGTACTTC. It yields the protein CASSYSAQFYEQYF.

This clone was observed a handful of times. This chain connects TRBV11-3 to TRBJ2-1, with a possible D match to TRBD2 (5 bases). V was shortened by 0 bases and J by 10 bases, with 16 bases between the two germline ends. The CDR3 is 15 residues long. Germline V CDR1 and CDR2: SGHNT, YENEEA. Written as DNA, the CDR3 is TGTGCCAGCAGCTTAGATCCTAGGTCTGGCGGGGAGCAGTTCTTC. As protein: CASSLDPRSGGEQFF.

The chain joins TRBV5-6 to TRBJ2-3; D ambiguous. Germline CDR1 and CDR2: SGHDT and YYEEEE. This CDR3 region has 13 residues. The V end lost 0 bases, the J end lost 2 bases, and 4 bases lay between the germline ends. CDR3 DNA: TGTGCCAGCAGCTTGGGGGCCACAGATACGCAGTATTTT. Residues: CASSLGATDTQYF. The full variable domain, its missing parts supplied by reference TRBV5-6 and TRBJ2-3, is DAGVTQSPTHLIKTRGQQVTLRCSPKSGHDTVSWYQQALGQGPQFIFQYYEEEERQRGNFPDRFSGHQFPNYSSELNVNALLLGDSALYLCASSLGATDTQYFGPGTRLTVL.

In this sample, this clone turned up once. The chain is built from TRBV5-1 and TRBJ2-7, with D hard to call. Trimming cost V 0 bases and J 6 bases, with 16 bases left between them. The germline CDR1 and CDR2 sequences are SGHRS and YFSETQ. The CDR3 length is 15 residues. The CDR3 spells CASSLVSRPIGEQYF. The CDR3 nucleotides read TGCGCCAGCAGCTTGGTTTCCAGACCTATCGGCGAGCAGTACTTC.

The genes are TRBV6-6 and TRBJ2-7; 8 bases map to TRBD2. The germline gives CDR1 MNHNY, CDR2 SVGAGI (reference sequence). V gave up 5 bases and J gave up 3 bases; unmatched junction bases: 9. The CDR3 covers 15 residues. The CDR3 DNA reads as TGTGCCAGCAGTCTAGCGGGTCCGGGGGGCTACGAGCAGTACTTC. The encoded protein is CASSLAGPGGYEQYF.

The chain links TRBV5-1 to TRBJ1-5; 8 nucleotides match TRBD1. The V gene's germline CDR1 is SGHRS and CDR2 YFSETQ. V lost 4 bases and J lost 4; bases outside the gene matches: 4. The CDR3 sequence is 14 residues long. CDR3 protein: CASSQTGENQPQHF. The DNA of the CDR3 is TGCGCCAGCAGCCAGACAGGGGAAAATCAGCCCCAGCATTTT.

CDR3 amino acids: CASLAPGRDTQYF. The CDR3, as DNA: TGTGCCAGTTTAGCCCCAGGGCGGGATACGCAGTATTTT. This chain uses TRBV6-1 with TRBJ2-3, with a weak D call TRBD1 (5 bases). Germline CDR1 reads MNHNS; CDR2 reads SASEGT. CDR3 length: 13 residues. With 9 bases removed from V and 6 bases from J, the gap between germline ends came to 16 bases.

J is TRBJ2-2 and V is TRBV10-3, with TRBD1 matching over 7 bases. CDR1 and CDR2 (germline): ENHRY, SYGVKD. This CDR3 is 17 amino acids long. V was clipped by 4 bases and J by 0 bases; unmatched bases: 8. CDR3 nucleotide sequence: TGTGCCATCAGTGGGAACACAGGGGACGCGAACACCGGGGAGCTGTTTTTT. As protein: CAISGNTGDANTGELFF.

The CDR3 bases are TGTGCCAGCAGTCTCCGGGAGGGTCGCAATGAGCAGTTCTTC. It encodes CASSLREGRNEQFF. V gene TRBV6-6 combines with J gene TRBJ2-1, with TRBD2 matching 8 bases. V shed 5 bases, J shed 6 bases, and the junction held 6 bases outside the gene matches. The CDR3 consists of 14 residues. CDR1 is MNHNY, CDR2 SVGAGI, per germline (reference sequence).

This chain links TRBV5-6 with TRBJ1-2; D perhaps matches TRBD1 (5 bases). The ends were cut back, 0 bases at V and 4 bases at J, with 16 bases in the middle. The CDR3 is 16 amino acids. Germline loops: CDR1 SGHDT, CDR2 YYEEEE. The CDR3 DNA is TGTGCCAGCAGCTTGGGGGGCAGTCGCCGGGCCTATGGCTACACCTTC. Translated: CASSLGGSRRAYGYTF. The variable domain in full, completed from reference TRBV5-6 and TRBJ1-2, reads DAGVTQSPTHLIKTRGQQVTLRCSPKSGHDTVSWYQQALGQGPQFIFQYYEEEERQRGNFPDRFSGHQFPNYSSELNVNALLLGDSALYLCASSLGGSRRAYGYTFGSGTRLTVV.

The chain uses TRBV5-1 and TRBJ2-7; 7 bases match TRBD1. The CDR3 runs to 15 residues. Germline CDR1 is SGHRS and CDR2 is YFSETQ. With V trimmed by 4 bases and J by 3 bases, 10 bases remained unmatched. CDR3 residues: CASSPARQGYYEQYF. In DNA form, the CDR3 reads TGCGCCAGCAGCCCGGCCCGACAGGGTTACTACGAGCAGTACTTC.

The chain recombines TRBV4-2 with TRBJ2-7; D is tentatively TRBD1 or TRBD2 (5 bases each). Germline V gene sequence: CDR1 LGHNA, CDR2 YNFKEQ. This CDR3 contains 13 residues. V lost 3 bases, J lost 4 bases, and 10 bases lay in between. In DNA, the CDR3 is TGTGCCAGCAGCCAGGGGGACGGATACGAGCAGTACTTC. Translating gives CASSQGDGYEQYF.

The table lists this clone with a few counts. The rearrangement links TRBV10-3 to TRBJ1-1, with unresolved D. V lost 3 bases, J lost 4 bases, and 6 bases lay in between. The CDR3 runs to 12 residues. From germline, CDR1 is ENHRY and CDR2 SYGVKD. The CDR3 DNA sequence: TGTGCCATCAGTGACGTGGGCACTGAAGCTTTCTTT. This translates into CAISDVGTEAFF.